Reported below is one T cell receptor beta chain. What it binds is unknown. The data originate from a study of cytomegalovirus exposure and HLA in healthy donors. Study in general: An early data release held approximately 85 million unique TCRs from HLA-typed donors.

Whole-study results and caveats: Using a false discovery rate of 0.05, a later analysis showed that some 16,000 TCR beta sequences were associated with HLA alleles. The majority of CMV-associated TCR beta chains were reported as apparently HLA-restricted in a later analysis.

PCR employed 60 Vbeta and 13 Jbeta primers. TCRdb keeps only in-frame clones here, not all; method: immunoSEQ multiplex PCR. Of over 110,000 clones listed, over 60% are singletons. Germline CDR1 is MGHRA and CDR2 is YSYEKL. Trimming left V 4 bases short and J 6 bases short, with 8 bases between. The CDR3 is 12 residues long. Sequencing used PBMCs. V usage is TRBV4-1 and J usage is TRBJ2-3; D gene ambiguous. The TCR comes from a male donor in good health and CMV-seropositive. CDR3 region: CASSRAMDTQYF. The CDR3 DNA reads as TGCGCCAGCAGCCGGGCCATGGATACGCAGTATTTT.